A single sample is the source of the 7 T cell receptor beta chains below, sequenced in a study of beta chain features in type 1 diabetes. Sequencing targeted expressed TCRB transcripts, as all isolated RNA had been reverse transcribed. Method: immunoSEQ multiplex PCR; TCRdb's copy keeps in-frame clones and lacks some. Of almost 250,000 clones listed, less than 15% were seen once; the top ten hold around 0.025%. What was sequenced was naive CD4+ T cells from blood. The origin of the receptors is a woman aged 40-49 years in good health.

This clone was counted between two and nine times. The chain combines TRBV6-5 with TRBJ1-2; D remains ambiguous. The CDR3 runs 14 residues. V was shortened by 5 bases and J by 4 bases, with 14 bases between the two germline ends. Germline lookup yields CDR1 MNHEY and CDR2 SVGAGI. The CDR3 coding sequence is TGTGCCAGCAGTAACACGGGAGGTGGCTATGGCTACACCTTC. This codes for CASSNTGGGYGYTF.

In this sample, this clone turned up a few times. The chain has TRBV4-3 and TRBJ1-6; no clear D. Per the germline V gene, CDR1 is LGHNA and CDR2 is YSLEER. The CDR3 is made up of 14 amino acids. Trimming removed 4 bases at V and 9 bases at J, with 13 bases between. CDR3 loop: CASSPESVGSPLHF. In DNA form, the CDR3 reads TGCGCCAGCAGCCCGGAGAGTGTTGGTTCACCCCTCCACTTT.

This clone was seen only a few times. The chain carries TRBV6-5 and TRBJ1-1; no definite D call. The germline V gene encodes CDR1 MNHEY and CDR2 SVGAGI. This CDR3 contains 11 residues. V lost 6 bases and J 5 bases, leaving 7 bases between the germline ends. The CDR3 nucleotides read TGTGCCAGCAGACAGTCAACTGAAGCTTTCTTT. The encoded protein is CASRQSTEAFF.

J is TRBJ1-5 and V is TRBV19; no definite D call. V was cut by 8 bases and J by 3 bases, with 11 bases left in between. The CDR3 contains 13 residues. The germline CDR1 and CDR2 sequences are LNHDA and SQIVND (reference sequence). Here the CDR3 reads CASSGTVNQPQHF. CDR3 coding DNA: TGTGCCAGTTCTGGCACAGTCAATCAGCCCCAGCATTTT. Full variable domain (outside the CDR3, taken from reference TRBV19 and TRBJ1-5): DGGITQSPKYLFRKEGQNVTLSCEQNLNHDAMYWYRQDPGQGLRLIYYSQIVNDFQKGDIAEGYSVSREKKESFPLTVTSAQKNPTAFYLCASSGTVNQPQHFGDGTRLSIL.

The rearrangement uses TRBV5-4 and TRBJ2-2, with 8 bases matching TRBD1. Germline CDR1 SGHNT, CDR2 YYREEE (reference sequence). V shed 9 bases, J shed 6 bases, and the junction held 13 bases outside the gene matches. CDR3 size: 15 residues. In nucleotides, the CDR3 is TGTGCCACCAGGCCAGGGGGCGCGATCCCCGGGGAGCTGTTTTTT. It encodes CATRPGGAIPGELFF.

This clone was found a few times. The gene calls are TRBV4-3 and TRBJ1-5; no reliable D call. The CDR3 has 14 residues. V lost 2 bases and J lost 9, with 14 bases in between. CDR1 is LGHNA, CDR2 YSLEER, per germline. For the CDR3, the DNA is TGCGCCAGCAGCCAAAAGACCCAAGGAGGGCCCCAGCATTTT. Its translation: CASSQKTQGGPQHF.

In its sample, this clone was seen a few times. V and J are TRBV5-1 and TRBJ1-5; D is uncertain. The V gene's germline CDR1 is SGHRS and CDR2 YFSETQ. V dropped 0 bases and J dropped 2 bases, with 6 bases sitting between them. The CDR3 covers 14 residues. CDR3 in DNA: TGCGCCAGCAGCTTGGATTCGGGCAATCAGCCCCAGCATTTT. This sequence encodes CASSLDSGNQPQHF. Full variable domain (missing parts from reference TRBV5-1 and TRBJ1-5): KAGVTQTPRYLIKTRGQQVTLSCSPISGHRSVSWYQQTPGQGLQFLFEYFSETQRNKGNFPGRFSGRQFSNSRSEMNVSTLELGDSALYLCASSLDSGNQPQHFGDGTRLSIL.